A single sample is the source of the 6 T cell receptor beta chains below, sequenced in a study of blood T cell repertoires in COVID-19. Profiled with immunoSEQ multiplex PCR; TCRdb holds only in-frame clones, not every one. The repertoire holds 310,000 or so clones, with around 90% as singletons. Specimen: peripheral blood. These receptors came from a man in his fifties with active or convalescent COVID-19.

This chain uses TRBV11-3 with TRBJ2-1; the match to TRBD2 covers 9 bases. CDR3 size: 15 residues. CDR1 SGHNT and CDR2 YENEEA come from the germline V gene. V was clipped by 5 bases and J by 6 bases; unmatched bases: 8. This chain's CDR3 is CASSPGGSGGNEQFF. The DNA of the CDR3 is TGTGCCAGCAGCCCCGGAGGTAGCGGGGGCAATGAGCAGTTCTTC.

V gene TRBV10-3 combines with J gene TRBJ2-7; maybe TRBD2 (5 bases). Trimming removed 6 bases at V and 6 bases at J, with 12 bases between. The CDR3 consists of 12 residues. The germline CDR1 and CDR2 sequences are ENHRY and SYGVKD. In DNA form, the CDR3 reads TGTGCCATCAGACTAGATTCGGGCGAGCAGTACTTC. This encodes CAIRLDSGEQYF.

The genes are TRBV28 and TRBJ2-7; possible D gene TRBD1, 5 bases. V dropped 9 bases and J dropped 2 bases, with 17 bases sitting between them. The CDR3 sequence is 14 residues long. Germline assignment: CDR1 MDHEN and CDR2 SYDVKM. The CDR3 region is CASWGPTTAYEQYF. The CDR3 bases are TGTGCCAGTTGGGGCCCTACGACAGCCTACGAGCAGTACTTC.

The V gene is TRBV2, the J gene TRBJ1-5; D possibly corresponds to TRBD1 (5 bases). CDR1 and CDR2 from the germline V gene are SNHLY and FYNNEI. With 7 bases removed from V and 0 bases from J, the gap between germline ends came to 13 bases. The CDR3 contains 15 residues. Here the CDR3 DNA reads TGTGCCAGCACCCCCGTGGGGGGTAGCAATCAGCCCCAGCATTTT. The encoded protein is CASTPVGGSNQPQHF.

Concerning this clone itself: The junction does not match germline at one end; this may be a read error. The CDR3 reads CASSDSQGLNSPLHF. The DNA of the CDR3 is TGTGCCAGCAGTGACTCTCAGGGACTCAATTCACCCCTCCACTTT. J is TRBJ1-6 and V is TRBV6-5; maybe TRBD1 (5 bases). Looked up from germline, CDR1 is MNHEY and CDR2 is SVGAGI. The CDR3 spans 15 residues.

The chain couples TRBV3-1 (or the pseudogene TRBV3-2) to TRBJ2-1, with TRBD1 matching 9 bases. From germline, CDR1 is LGHDT and CDR2 YNNKEL (reference sequence). CDR3 length: 17 residues. With 0 bases clipped from V and 11 bases from J, the junction kept 14 bases outside the gene matches. CDR3 nucleotides: TGTGCCAGCAGCCAAGATACAACCGGGACAGGGACAATGAAGCAGTTCTTC. This gives the protein CASSQDTTGTGTMKQFF.